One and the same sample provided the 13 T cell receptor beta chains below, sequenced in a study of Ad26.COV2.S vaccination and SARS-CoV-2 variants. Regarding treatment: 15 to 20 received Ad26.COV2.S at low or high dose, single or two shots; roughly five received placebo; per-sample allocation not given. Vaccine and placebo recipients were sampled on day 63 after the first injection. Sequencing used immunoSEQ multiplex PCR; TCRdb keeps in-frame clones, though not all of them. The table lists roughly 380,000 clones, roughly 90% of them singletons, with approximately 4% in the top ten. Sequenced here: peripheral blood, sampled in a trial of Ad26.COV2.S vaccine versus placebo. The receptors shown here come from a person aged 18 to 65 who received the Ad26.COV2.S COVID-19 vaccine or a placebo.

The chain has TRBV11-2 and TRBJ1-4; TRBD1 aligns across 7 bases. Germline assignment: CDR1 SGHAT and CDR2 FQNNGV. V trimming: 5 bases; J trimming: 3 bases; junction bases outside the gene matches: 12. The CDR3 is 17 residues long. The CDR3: CASSPRGAGGPNEKLFF. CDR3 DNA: TGTGCCAGCAGCCCCAGGGGGGCGGGGGGTCCTAATGAAAAACTGTTTTTT.

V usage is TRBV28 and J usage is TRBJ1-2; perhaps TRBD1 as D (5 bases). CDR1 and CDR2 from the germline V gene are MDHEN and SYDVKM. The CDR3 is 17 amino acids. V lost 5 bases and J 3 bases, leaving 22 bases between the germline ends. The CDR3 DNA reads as TGTGCCAGCAGTCGGACCCCCCGGGGACTAAGGGACTATGGCTACACCTTC. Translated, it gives CASSRTPRGLRDYGYTF.

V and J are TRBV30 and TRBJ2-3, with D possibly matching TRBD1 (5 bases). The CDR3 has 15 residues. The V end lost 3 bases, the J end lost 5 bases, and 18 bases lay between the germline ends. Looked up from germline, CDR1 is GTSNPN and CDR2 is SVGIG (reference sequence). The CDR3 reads CAWRIQGFKGDTQYF. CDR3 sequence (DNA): TGTGCCTGGAGGATCCAGGGTTTTAAGGGAGATACGCAGTATTTT.

The CDR3 spells CASSVGQGVSETQYF. CDR3 coding DNA: TGTGCCAGCAGCGTTGGACAGGGGGTTTCGGAGACCCAGTACTTC. The V call is TRBV9, the J call TRBJ2-5; 10 bases map to TRBD1. CDR3 length: 15 amino acids. Trimming took 2 bases from V and 5 from J; bases not matched to a gene: 6. Per the germline V gene, CDR1 is SGDLS and CDR2 is YYNGEE.

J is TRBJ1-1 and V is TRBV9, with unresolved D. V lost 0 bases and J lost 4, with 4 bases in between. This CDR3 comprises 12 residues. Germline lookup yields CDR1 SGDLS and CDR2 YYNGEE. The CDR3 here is CASSVDATEAFF. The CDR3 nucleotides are TGTGCCAGCAGCGTAGACGCCACTGAAGCTTTCTTT.

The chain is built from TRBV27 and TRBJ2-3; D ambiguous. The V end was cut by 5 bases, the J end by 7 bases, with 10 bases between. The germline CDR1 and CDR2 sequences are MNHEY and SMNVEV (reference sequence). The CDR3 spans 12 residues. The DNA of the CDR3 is TGTGCCAGCAGTCCAAACGCCTATACGCAGTATTTT. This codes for CASSPNAYTQYF.

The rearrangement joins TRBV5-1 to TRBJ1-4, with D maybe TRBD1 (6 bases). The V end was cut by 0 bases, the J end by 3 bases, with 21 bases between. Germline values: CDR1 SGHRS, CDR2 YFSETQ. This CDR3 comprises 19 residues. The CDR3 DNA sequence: TGCGCCAGCAGCTTGGCAGAGCGGGTCAGGGGAGAACCTAATGAAAAACTGTTTTTT. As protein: CASSLAERVRGEPNEKLFF. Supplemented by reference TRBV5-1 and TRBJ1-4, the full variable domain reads KAGVTQTPRYLIKTRGQQVTLSCSPISGHRSVSWYQQTPGQGLQFLFEYFSETQRNKGNFPGRFSGRQFSNSRSEMNVSTLELGDSALYLCASSLAERVRGEPNEKLFFGSGTQLSVL.

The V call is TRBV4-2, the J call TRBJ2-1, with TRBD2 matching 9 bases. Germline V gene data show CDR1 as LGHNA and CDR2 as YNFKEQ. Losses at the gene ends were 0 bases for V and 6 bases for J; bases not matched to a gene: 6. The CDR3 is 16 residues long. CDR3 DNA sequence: TGTGCCAGCAGCCAAGAGCTAGCGGGGACCTCCAATGAGCAGTTCTTC. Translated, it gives CASSQELAGTSNEQFF.

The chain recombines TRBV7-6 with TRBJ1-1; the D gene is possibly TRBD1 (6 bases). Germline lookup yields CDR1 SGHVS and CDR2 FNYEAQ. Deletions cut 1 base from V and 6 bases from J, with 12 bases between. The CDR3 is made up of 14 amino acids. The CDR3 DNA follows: TGTGCCAGCAGCTTAGGCGAGGGGGGCCCTGAAGCTTTCTTT. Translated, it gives CASSLGEGGPEAFF.

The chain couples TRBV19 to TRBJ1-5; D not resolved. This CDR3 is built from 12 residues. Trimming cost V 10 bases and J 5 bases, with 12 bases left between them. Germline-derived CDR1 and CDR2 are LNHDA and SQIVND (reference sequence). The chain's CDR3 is CATQQRYQPQHF. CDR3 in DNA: TGTGCCACCCAACAGAGGTATCAGCCCCAGCATTTT.

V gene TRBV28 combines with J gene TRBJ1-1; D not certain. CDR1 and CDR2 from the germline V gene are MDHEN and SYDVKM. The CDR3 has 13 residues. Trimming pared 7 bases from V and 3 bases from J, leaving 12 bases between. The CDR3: CASTPGGHTEAFF. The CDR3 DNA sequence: TGTGCCAGCACCCCAGGTGGGCACACTGAAGCTTTCTTT.

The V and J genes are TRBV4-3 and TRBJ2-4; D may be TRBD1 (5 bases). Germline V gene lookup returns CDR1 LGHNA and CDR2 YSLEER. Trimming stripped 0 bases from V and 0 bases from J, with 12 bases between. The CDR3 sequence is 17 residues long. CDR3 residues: CASSQDDSLLAKNIQYF. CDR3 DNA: TGCGCCAGCAGCCAAGATGACAGCCTACTAGCCAAAAACATTCAGTACTTC.

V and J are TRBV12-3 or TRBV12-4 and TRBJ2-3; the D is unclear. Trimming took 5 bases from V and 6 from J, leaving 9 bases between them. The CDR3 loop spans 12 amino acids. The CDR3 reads CASSPASDTQYF. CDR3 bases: TGTGCCAGCAGTCCCGCGTCGGATACGCAGTATTTT.